This TCR beta chain was recorded in a study of blood T cell repertoires in COVID-19. The CDR3 runs to 16 residues. Germline lookup yields CDR1 GTSNPN and CDR2 SVGIG (reference sequence). The trim removed 1 base at V and 11 bases at J, leaving 12 bases unmatched. Original processing methods: Reference gene primer amplification gave estimated nucleated cell counts. This table comes from immunoSEQ multiplex PCR, and its TCRdb copy is limited to in-frame clones, with some not included. The DNA was the basis for D and trimming; V, J and clone size are from that table. The data hold roughly 100,000 clones, with about 91% observed a single time.

Sample: peripheral blood. The chain combines TRBV30 with TRBJ1-6; 9 bases are a match to TRBD1. This TCR was sampled from an elderly woman with active COVID-19. The DNA for the CDR3 is TGTGCCTGGAGTGCTCTACATACAGGGGGCCGGACACCCCTCCACTTT. Amino acids: CAWSALHTGGRTPLHF.